The 7 T cell receptor beta chains below all came from one sample that was sequenced in a study of T cells in Graves' hyperthyroidism and ophthalmopathy. TCR beta CDR3 region amplification was performed from RNA transcripts. When the TCR CDR3 underwent first-round RT-PCR, the HTBI primer set was used. Via MiXCR, TCRdb re-called the multiplex PCR reads, giving one row per CDR3 protein. Of about 640,000 distinct CDR3 sequences listed, approximately 14% are singletons. Sequencing was carried out using blood. These receptor sequences come from a woman between 45 and 65 years old with Graves' ophthalmopathy.

This clonotype was detected many times. The chain has TRBV27 and TRBJ2-1; 11 bases match TRBD2. Trimming removed 2 bases from V and 13 bases from J; junction bases left unmatched: 7. CDR1 MNHEY and CDR2 SMNVEV come from the germline V gene (reference sequence). The CDR3 is 14 amino acids. DNA of the CDR3: TGTGCCAGCAGTTTAAGGGGACTAGCGGAAGGACAGTTCTTC. Its protein is CASSLRGLAEGQFF.

This clonotype was observed many times. V gene TRBV29-1 combines with J gene TRBJ2-4, with 9 positions matching TRBD1. The ends lost 6 bases at V and 4 bases at J; junction bases unmatched: 7. CDR1 and CDR2 (germline): SQVTM, ANQGSEA. The CDR3 totals 14 residues. CDR3 region: CSVRDGQGKNIQYF. CDR3 nucleotides: TGCAGCGTGAGAGATGGACAGGGGAAAAACATTCAGTACTTC.

This clonotype was seen ten or more times. The chain employs TRBV11-3 and TRBJ1-4; possible D gene TRBD1, 6 bases. This CDR3 contains 16 residues. CDR1 and CDR2 from the germline V gene are SGHNT and YENEEA. V lost 5 bases and J 0 bases, leaving 13 bases between the germline ends. The CDR3 bases are TGTGCCAGCAGCGATCGGAGGACAGCAACTAATGAAAAACTGTTTTTT. This sequence encodes CASSDRRTATNEKLFF.

The sample holds many counts of this clonotype. This chain links TRBV20-1 with TRBJ2-7; D gene ambiguous. The germline V and J ends were trimmed by 0 bases and 2 bases, with 14 bases remaining between them. The CDR3 spans 15 residues. Germline CDR1 is DFQATT and CDR2 is SNEGSKA (reference sequence). The CDR3 sequence: CSARDNGGYTYEQYF. The CDR3 region has the DNA TGCAGTGCTAGAGATAACGGCGGATATACCTACGAGCAGTACTTC.

This clonotype was picked up many times. This chain links TRBV30 with TRBJ2-3; TRBD2 aligns across 8 bases. The ends lost 2 bases at V and 2 bases at J; junction bases unmatched: 6. The length of the CDR3 is 15 residues. The germline CDR1 and CDR2 sequences are GTSNPN and SVGIG (reference sequence). The DNA of the CDR3 is TGTGCCTGGAGTTCCTCTAGCGGGTACACAGATACGCAGTATTTT. Its translation is CAWSSSSGYTDTQYF.

The chain is built from TRBV25-1 and TRBJ2-3; D call uncertain. CDR3 size: 14 residues. Trimming stripped 3 bases from V and 6 bases from J, with 13 bases between. Germline V CDR1 and CDR2: MGHDK, SYGVNS. CDR3 residues: CASSETRAVDTQYF. The DNA of the CDR3 is TGTGCCAGCAGTGAGACCCGGGCAGTGGATACGCAGTATTTT. Full variable domain (rest looked up from reference TRBV25-1 and TRBJ2-3): EADIYQTPRYLVIGTGKKITLECSQTMGHDKMYWYQQDPGMELHLIHYSYGVNSTEKGDLSSESTVSRIRTEHFPLTLESARPSHTSQYLCASSETRAVDTQYFGPGTRLTVL.

The sample holds many counts of this clonotype. The J gene is TRBJ1-2, the V gene TRBV18; D unclear. The V and J ends lost 7 bases and 7 bases respectively, with 10 bases between them. The CDR3 has 11 amino acids. In germline, CDR1 is KGHSH, CDR2 LQKENI. CDR3 DNA: TGTGCCAGCTATAAGGGAGCTGGCTACACCTTC. This sequence encodes CASYKGAGYTF.